This T cell receptor (beta chain) is drawn from a study of T cells in tuberculosis. Study outcomes and limitations: Shorter CDR3-alpha in active tuberculosis partly drove smaller distances.

The protocol was immunoSEQ multiplex PCR, while the TCRdb copy is restricted to in-frame clones and leaves out a portion. Altogether about 43,000 clones are present, roughly 94% being singletons, with the ten largest covering 1.9%. CDR1 and CDR2 (germline): MDHEN, SYDVKM. This CDR3 region has 12 residues. Trimming removed 3 bases from V and 4 bases from J, with 6 bases in between. Of note for this clone: What it binds is not known.

The gene calls are TRBV28 and TRBJ1-2, with D uncertain. The specimen was PBMCs. The sequence came from a donor under 30 with latent tuberculosis or without tuberculosis infection. Some clones in this sample may be carry-over from other donors' samples. This chain's CDR3 is CASSLSFYGYTF. CDR3 nucleotide sequence: TGTGCCAGCAGTTTGAGTTTCTATGGCTACACCTTC.